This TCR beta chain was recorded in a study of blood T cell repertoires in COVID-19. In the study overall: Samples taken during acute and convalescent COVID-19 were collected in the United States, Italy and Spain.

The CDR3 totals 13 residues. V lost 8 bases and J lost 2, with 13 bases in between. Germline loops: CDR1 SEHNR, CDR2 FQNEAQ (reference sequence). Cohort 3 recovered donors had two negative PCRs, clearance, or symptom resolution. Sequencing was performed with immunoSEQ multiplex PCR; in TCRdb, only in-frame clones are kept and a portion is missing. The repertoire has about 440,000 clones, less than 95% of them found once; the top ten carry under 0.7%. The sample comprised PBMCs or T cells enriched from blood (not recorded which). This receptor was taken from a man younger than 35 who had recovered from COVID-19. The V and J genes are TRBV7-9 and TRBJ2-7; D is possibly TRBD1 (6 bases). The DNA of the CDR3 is TGTGCCAGCGGGAACAGGGAGCCCTACGAGCAGTACTTC. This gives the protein CASGNREPYEQYF.